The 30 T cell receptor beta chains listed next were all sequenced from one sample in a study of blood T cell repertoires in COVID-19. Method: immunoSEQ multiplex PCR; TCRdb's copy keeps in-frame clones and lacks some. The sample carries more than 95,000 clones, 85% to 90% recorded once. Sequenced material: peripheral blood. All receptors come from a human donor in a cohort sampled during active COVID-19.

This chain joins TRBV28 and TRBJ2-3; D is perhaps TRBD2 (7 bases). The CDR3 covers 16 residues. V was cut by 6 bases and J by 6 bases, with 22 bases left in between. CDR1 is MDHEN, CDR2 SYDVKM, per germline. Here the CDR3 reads CASSPKWGGARDTQYF. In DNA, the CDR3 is TGTGCCAGCAGCCCCAAGTGGGGGGGGGCCCGCGATACGCAGTATTTT.

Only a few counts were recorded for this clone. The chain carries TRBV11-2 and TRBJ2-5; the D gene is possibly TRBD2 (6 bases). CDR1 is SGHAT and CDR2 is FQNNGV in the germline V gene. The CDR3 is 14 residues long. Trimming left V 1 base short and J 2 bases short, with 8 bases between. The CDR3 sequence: CASSLGAGQETQYF. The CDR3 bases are TGTGCCAGCAGCTTAGGTGCGGGGCAAGAGACCCAGTACTTC. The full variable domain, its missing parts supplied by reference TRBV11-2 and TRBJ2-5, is EAGVAQSPRYKIIEKRQSVAFWCNPISGHATLYWYQQILGQGPKLLIQFQNNGVVDDSQLPKDRFSAERLKGVDSTLKIQPAKLEDSAVYLCASSLGAGQETQYFGPGTRLLVL.

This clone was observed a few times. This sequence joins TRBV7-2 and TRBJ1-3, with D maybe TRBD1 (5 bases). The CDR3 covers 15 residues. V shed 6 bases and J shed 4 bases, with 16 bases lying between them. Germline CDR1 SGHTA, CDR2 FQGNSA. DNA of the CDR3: TGTGCCAGCAGGGGGGGTCCCCCGGAGGGAAACACCATATATTTT. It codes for CASRGGPPEGNTIYF.

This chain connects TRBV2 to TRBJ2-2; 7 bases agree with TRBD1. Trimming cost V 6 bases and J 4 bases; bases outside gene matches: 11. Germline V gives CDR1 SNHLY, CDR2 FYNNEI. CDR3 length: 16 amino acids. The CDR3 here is CASRAYDRASTGELFF. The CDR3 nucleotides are TGTGCCAGCAGGGCGTACGACAGGGCAAGCACCGGGGAGCTGTTTTTT.

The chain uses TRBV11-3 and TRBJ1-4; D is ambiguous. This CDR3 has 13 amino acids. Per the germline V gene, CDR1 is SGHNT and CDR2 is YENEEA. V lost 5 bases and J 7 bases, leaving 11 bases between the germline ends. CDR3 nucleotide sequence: TGTGCCAGCAGCCAAGAAAGAGGTGAAAAACTGTTTTTT. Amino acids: CASSQERGEKLFF.

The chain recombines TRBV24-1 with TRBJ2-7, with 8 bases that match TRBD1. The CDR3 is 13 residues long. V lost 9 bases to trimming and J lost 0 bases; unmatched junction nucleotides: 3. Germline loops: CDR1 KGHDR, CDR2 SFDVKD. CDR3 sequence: CATGDRGSYEQYF. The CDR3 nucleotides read TGTGCCACCGGCGACAGGGGCTCCTACGAGCAGTACTTC.

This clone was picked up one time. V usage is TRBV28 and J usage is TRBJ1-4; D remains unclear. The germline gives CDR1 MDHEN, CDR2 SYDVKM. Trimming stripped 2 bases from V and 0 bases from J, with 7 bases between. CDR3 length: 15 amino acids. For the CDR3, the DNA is TGTGCCAGCAGTTTAAGCCGTGCAACTAATGAAAAACTGTTTTTT. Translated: CASSLSRATNEKLFF.

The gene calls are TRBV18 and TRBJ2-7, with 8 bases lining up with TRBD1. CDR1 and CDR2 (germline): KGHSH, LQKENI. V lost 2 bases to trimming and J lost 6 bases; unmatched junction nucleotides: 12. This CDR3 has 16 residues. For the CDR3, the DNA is TGTGCCAGCTCACCATATGGAACAGGGGGGACGGCCGAGCAGTACTTC. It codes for CASSPYGTGGTAEQYF.

The DNA of the CDR3 is TGTGCCAGCAGCTTAGGTAGTATCCAAGAGACCCAGTACTTC. It specifies CASSLGSIQETQYF. J is TRBJ2-5 and V is TRBV11-2, with D hard to call. V was pared by 1 base and J by 1 base, with 7 bases between. Germline V lookup: CDR1 SGHAT, CDR2 FQNNGV. The CDR3 is 14 residues long.

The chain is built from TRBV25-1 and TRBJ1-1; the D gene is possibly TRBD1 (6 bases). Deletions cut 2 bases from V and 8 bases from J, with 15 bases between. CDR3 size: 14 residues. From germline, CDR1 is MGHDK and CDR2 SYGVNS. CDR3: CASSEPGQTNEAFF. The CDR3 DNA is TGTGCCAGCAGTGAACCAGGACAGACTAACGAAGCTTTCTTT.

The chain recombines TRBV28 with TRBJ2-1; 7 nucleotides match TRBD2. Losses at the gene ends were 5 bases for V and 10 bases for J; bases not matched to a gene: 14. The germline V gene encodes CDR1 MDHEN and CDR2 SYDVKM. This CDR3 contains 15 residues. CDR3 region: CASSPLGSGLREQFF. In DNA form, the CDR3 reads TGTGCCAGCAGTCCCCTGGGTAGCGGGCTGAGGGAGCAGTTCTTC. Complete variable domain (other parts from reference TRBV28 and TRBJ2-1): DVKVTQSSRYLVKRTGEKVFLECVQDMDHENMFWYRQDPGLGLRLIYFSYDVKMKEKGDIPEGYSVSREKKERFSLILESASTNQTSMYLCASSPLGSGLREQFFGPGTRLTVL.

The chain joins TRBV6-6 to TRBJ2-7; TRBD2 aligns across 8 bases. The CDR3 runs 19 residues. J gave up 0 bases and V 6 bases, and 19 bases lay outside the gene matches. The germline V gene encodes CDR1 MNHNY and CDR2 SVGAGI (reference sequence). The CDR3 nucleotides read TGTGCCAGCAGCTCCGACGGCGGGGGGACCTCCTTCAACTCCTACGAGCAGTACTTC. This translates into CASSSDGGGTSFNSYEQYF.

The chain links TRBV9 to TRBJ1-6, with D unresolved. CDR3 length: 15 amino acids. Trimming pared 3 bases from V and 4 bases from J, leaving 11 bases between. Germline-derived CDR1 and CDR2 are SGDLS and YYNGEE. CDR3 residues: CASSEAPGYNSPLHF. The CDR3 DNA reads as TGTGCCAGCAGCGAGGCCCCAGGTTATAATTCACCCCTCCACTTT.

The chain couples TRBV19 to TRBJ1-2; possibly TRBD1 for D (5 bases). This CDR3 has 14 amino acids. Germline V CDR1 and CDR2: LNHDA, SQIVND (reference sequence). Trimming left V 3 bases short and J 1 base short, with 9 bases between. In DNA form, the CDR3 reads TGTGCCAGTAGTATTGACAGCTATAACTATGGCTACACCTTC. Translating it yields CASSIDSYNYGYTF.

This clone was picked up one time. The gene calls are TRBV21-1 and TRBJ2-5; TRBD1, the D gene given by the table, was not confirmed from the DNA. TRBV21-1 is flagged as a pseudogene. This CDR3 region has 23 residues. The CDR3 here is CASWSVRGLYRENTPKNQETQYF. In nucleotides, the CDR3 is TGTGCCAGCTGGTCTGTAAGGGGGCTATACAGGGAGAATACCCCCAAAAACCAAGAGACCCAGTACTTC.

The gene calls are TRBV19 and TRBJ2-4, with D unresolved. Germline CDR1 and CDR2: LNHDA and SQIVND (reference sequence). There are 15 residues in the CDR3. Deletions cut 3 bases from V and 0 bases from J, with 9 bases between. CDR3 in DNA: TGTGCCAGTAGTATGCTGCCACAAGCCAAAAACATTCAGTACTTC. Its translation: CASSMLPQAKNIQYF.

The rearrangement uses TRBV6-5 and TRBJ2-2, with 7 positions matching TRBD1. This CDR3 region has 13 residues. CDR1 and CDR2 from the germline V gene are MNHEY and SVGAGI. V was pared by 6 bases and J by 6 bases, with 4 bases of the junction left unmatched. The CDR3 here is CASRRQGSGELFF. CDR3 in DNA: TGTGCCAGCAGACGACAGGGCTCCGGGGAGCTGTTTTTT.

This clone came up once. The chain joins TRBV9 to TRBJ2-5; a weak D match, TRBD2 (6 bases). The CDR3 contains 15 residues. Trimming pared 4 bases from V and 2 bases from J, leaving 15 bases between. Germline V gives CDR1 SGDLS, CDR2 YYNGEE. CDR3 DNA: TGTGCCAGCAGCCCACTTGGCGGGGTACAAGAGACCCAGTACTTC. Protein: CASSPLGGVQETQYF.

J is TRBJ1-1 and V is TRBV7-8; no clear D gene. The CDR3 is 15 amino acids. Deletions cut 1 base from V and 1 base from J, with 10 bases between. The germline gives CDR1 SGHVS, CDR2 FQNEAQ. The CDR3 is CASSLVNRGNTEAFF. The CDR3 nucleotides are TGTGCCAGCAGCTTAGTCAACCGGGGGAACACTGAAGCTTTCTTT. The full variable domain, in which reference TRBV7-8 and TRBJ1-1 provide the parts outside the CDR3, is GAGVSQSPRYKVAKRGQDVALRCDPISGHVSLFWYQQALGQGPEFLTYFQNEAQLDKSGLPSDRFFAERPEGSVSTLKIQRTQQEDSAVYLCASSLVNRGNTEAFFGQGTRLTVV.

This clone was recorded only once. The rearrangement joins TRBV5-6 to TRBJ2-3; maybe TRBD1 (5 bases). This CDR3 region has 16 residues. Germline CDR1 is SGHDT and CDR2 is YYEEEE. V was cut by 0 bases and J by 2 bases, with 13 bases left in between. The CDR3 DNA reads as TGTGCCAGCAGCTTGGCGGGTTGGGGCCCCACAGATACGCAGTATTTT. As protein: CASSLAGWGPTDTQYF.

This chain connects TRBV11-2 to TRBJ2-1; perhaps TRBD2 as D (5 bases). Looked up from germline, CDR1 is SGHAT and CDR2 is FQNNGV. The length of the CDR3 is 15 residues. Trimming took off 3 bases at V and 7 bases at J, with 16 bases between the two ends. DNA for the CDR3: TGTGCCAGCAGCTTCCCTGGGATTGGAGGAAATGAGCAGTTCTTC. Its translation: CASSFPGIGGNEQFF.

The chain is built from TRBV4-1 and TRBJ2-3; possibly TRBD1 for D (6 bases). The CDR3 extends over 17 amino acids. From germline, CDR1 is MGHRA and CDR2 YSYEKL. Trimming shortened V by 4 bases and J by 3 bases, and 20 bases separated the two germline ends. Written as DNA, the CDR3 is TGCGCCAGCAGCCCGACCGAACAGGGTCCCACAACAGATACGCAGTATTTT. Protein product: CASSPTEQGPTTDTQYF.

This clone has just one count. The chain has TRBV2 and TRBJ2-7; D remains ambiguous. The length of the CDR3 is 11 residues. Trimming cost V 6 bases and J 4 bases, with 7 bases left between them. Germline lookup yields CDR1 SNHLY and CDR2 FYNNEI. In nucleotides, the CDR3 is TGTGCCAGCAGGTCGGTTTACGAGCAGTACTTC. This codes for CASRSVYEQYF.

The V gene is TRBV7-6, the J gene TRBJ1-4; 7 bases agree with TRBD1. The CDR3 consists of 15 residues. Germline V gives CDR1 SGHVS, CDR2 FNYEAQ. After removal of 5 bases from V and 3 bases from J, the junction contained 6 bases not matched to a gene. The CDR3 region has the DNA TGTGCCAGCAGCCCGACAGGGAGTTCTAATGAAAAACTGTTTTTT. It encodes CASSPTGSSNEKLFF.

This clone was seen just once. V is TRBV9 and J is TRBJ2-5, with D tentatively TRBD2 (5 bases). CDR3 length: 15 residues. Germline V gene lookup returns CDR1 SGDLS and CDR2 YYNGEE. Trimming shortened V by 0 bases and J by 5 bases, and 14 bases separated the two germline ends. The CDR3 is CASSVGEGVLETQYF. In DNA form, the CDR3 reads TGTGCCAGCAGCGTAGGAGAGGGAGTTTTGGAGACCCAGTACTTC.

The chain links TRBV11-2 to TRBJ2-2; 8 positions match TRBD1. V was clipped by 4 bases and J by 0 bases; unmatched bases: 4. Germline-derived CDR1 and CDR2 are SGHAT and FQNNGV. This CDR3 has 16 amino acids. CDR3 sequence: CASSSSDRANTGELFF. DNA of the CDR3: TGTGCCAGCAGCTCCTCGGACAGGGCGAACACCGGGGAGCTGTTTTTT.

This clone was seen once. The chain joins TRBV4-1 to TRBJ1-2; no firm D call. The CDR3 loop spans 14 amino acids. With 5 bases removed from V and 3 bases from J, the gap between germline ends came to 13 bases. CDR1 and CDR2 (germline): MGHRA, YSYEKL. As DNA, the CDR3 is TGCGCCAGCAGCACCGGGATTGTGGACTATGGCTACACCTTC. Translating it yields CASSTGIVDYGYTF.

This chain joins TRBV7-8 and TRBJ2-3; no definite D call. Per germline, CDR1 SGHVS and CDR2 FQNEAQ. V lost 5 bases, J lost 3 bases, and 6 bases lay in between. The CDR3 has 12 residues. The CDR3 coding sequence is TGTGCCAGCAGCCCCCCAACAGATACGCAGTATTTT. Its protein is CASSPPTDTQYF.

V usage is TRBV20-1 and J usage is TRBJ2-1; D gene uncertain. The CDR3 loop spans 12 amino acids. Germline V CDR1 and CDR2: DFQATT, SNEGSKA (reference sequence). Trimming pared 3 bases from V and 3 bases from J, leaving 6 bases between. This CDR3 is CSASDSYNEQFF. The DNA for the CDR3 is TGCAGTGCTAGTGATAGCTACAATGAGCAGTTCTTC.

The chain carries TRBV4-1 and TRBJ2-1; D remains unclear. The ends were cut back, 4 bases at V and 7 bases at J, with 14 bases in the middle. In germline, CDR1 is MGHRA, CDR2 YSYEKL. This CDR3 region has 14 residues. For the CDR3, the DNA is TGCGCCAGCAGCCGAATGCGGCGGTTGAATGAGCAGTTCTTC. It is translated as CASSRMRRLNEQFF.